This T cell receptor (beta chain) is drawn from a study of blood T cells in healthy people across ages (dated by TCRdb to about 2015). Some background on the complete study: Template switching captured roughly one uniquely barcoded TCR beta cDNA molecule per two T cells in model experiments. Age-related changes in TCR beta repertoire diversity were measured in the study by deep sequencing normalized with unique cDNA molecular identifiers. Donors were grouped into four age groups: young (average roughly 17 years), middle-aged (less than 40), aged (about 59) and long-lived (roughly 80). To avoid experimental bias, donors of different ages were randomly spread across the sequencing lanes. Using the same blood draw, the study looked at two additional independent replicas of 1 million unique cDNA reads for two donors, one aged 18 to 30 and the other aged 80 or older. General study outcomes and caveats: Since profiling was done on bulk unsorted PBMCs, naive and antigen-experienced compartments could not be conclusively compared. Estimates of total diversity based on one million sequenced T cells were considered lower bounds and underestimates. Compared with the aged group, the long-lived group had more naive CD4+ T cells, fewer expanded clones and increased TCR diversity, suggesting age selection. Observed TCR beta diversity per million T cells fell roughly linearly with age, and a significant reduction was already apparent by age approximately 41. A strong correlation was found between observed TCR beta diversity and the percentage of naive T cells measured by flow cytometry. Donor CMV infection status was unknown, potentially confounding age-related changes in expanded clonotypes.

The donors were about 40 Caucasian individuals from Russia, aged roughly 6 to 100 years, who were systemically healthy. Each donor gave approximately 9.3 milliliters of peripheral blood, collected into EDTA-treated Vacutainer tubes. Ficoll-Paque density-gradient centrifugation was used to isolate PBMCs, with at least 6.5 million per sample. Total RNA was extracted from PBMCs with Trizol reagent, with at least 5.5 micrograms obtained per sample. The percentages of naive CD45RAhigh/CD27high T cells were determined by flow cytometry on a PBMC aliquot from every donor. Comment on this clonotype: Its cognate antigen has yet to be identified. It has no much larger one-base neighbor in the sample; base qualities were not kept.

Library preparation employed 5' RACE. The listed sequencing device is Illumina HiSeq 2500. A second PCR of about 6 to 11 cycles was performed with a sample-barcoded 5' primer and a J-beta primer mix. A unique molecular identifier was introduced onto each TCR beta cDNA molecule by a template-switch 5' adaptor carrying 12 random nucleotides. Each sample yielded at least 3 million CDR3-containing paired-end reads. First-strand cDNA synthesis was performed from all RNA using the Mint cDNA synthesis kit, with priming by a TRBC-specific oligonucleotide. After uracil-DNA glycosylase treatment, a first 18-cycle PCR used universal primers M1SS and BC2_uni_R on all cDNA. Per the original workflow: Each sample was normalized by randomly selecting 1 million high-quality reads, each carrying a distinct molecular identifier. Instead of being binned into consensus sequences, reads with shared molecular identifiers were discarded. CDR3 identification, clonotype clustering and error correction used MiTCR with a Q25 quality threshold and the strictest error-elimination algorithm. A nonparametric unseen species model with Euler transformation was used to estimate lower-bound total TCR beta diversity. Using fastp trimming at Q25 and MiXCR clonotype assembly, TCRdb reanalyzed the public sequencing data and kept in-frame beta chains. Every distinct CDR3 protein forms one entry, paired with its most common genes and DNA. The V and J calls here are based on TCRdb, not the publication. The sample table contains over 600,000 distinct CDR3 sequences; only one count was recorded for roughly 41% of them. The ten largest clones take up about 32% of the sample.

The CDR3 holds 19 amino acids from the cysteine to the phenylalanine. Only the CDR3 DNA is retained, 57 bases long and in frame from the first base. According to the germline V gene, CDR1 reads LGHNA and CDR2 reads YSLEER. Trimming accounts for 3 bases at V and 0 bases at J, while the number of junction bases matched to no gene is 9. The chain is made from TRBV4-3 and TRBJ2-6; TRBD1 lines up with 9 middle nucleotides. Sequenced: blood. This receptor was obtained from an elderly man in good health. The CDR3 amino acid sequence is: CASSQAWTGDVSGANVLTF. The nucleotides read TGCGCCAGCAGCCAGGCTTGGACAGGGGACGTCTCTGGGGCCAACGTCCTGACTTTC.